The sequence of this T cell receptor (beta chain) was determined in a study of T-cell memory formation after mild COVID-19. The V gene lost 0 bases and the J gene lost 4 bases, with 13 bases spanning the gap. The CDR3 sequence is 15 residues long. In germline, CDR1 is DFQATT, CDR2 SNEGSKA (reference sequence). One entry per CDR3 protein results from TCRdb running MiXCR on the 5' RACE reads. This table holds 180,000 or so distinct CDR3 sequences, 9.5% to 13% found once. The chain employs TRBV20-1 and TRBJ2-1; maybe TRBD2 (5 bases). This sequence originates from a man aged 18 to 30 who had mild COVID-19 (a few samples of this study predate the infection). Cell type and time point are not known. Sequencing was performed on PBMCs or a T cell subset sorted from them (not recorded which). The CDR3 sequence is CSARDWTRTYNEQFF. CDR3 DNA sequence: TGCAGTGCTAGAGACTGGACTCGTACTTACAATGAGCAGTTCTTC.